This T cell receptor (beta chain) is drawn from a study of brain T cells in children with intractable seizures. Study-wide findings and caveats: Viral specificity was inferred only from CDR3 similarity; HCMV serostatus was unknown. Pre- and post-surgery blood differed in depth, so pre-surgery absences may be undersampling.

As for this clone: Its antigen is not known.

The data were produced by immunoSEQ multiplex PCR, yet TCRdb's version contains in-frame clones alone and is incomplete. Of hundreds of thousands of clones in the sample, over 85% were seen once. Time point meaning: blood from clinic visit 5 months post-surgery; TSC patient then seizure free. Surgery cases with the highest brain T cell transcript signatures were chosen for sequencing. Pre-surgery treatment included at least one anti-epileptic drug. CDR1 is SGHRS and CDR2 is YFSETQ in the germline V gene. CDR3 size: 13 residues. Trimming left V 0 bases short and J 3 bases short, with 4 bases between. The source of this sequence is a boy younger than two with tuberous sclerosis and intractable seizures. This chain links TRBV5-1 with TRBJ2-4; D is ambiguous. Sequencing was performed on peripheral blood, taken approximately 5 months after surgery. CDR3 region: CASSLGGKNIQYF. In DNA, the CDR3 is TGCGCCAGCAGCTTGGGTGGCAAAAACATTCAGTACTTC.